Described below is a single T cell receptor (beta chain) sequence and its context. The data originate from a study of blood T cell repertoires in COVID-19. Background on the study: T cells, B-cell-depleted T cells, or PBMCs supplied cDNA or gDNA.

Looked up from germline, CDR1 is MNHEY and CDR2 is SMNVEV (reference sequence). This CDR3 has 15 amino acids. V trimming: 5 bases; J trimming: 8 bases; junction bases outside the gene matches: 11. The repertoire was sequenced with immunoSEQ multiplex PCR; TCRdb's copy has only in-frame clones and lacks some. Found here are over 150,000 clones, roughly 90% of them singletons; the top ten hold around 6.5%. Categorization into cohorts depended on clinical history that participants reported. The receptor comes from a woman in her 50s who had recovered from COVID-19. V and J are TRBV27 and TRBJ1-4; 7 nucleotides line up with TRBD1. The sample consisted of PBMCs or T cells enriched from blood (not recorded which). CDR3 residues: CASSHRDSRNEKLFF. In nucleotides, the CDR3 is TGTGCCAGCAGTCACCGGGACAGTCGGAACGAAAAACTGTTTTTT.